These 14 T cell receptor beta chains were all obtained from the same sample, sequenced in a study of technical replicates of blood from a handful of donors. The protocol was immunoSEQ multiplex PCR, while the TCRdb copy is restricted to in-frame clones and leaves out a portion. The data contain about 88,000 clones, 85% to 95% of them singletons. Material for sequencing was T cells isolated from PBMCs. Every receptor here comes from a human donor in good health.

The rearrangement joins TRBV28 to TRBJ1-2; D perhaps matches TRBD1 (5 bases). The V gene lost 6 bases and the J gene lost 7 bases, with 15 bases spanning the gap. Germline V gene sequence: CDR1 MDHEN, CDR2 SYDVKM. The CDR3 is made up of 13 amino acids. The chain's CDR3 is CASSDRERGGYTF. The CDR3 DNA follows: TGTGCCAGCAGCGACCGGGAGAGGGGTGGCTACACCTTC.

The rearrangement uses TRBV12-5 and TRBJ1-1, with a tentative D call TRBD1 (5 bases). The CDR3 covers 18 residues. V was pared by 0 bases and J by 0 bases, with 17 bases between. Germline-derived CDR1 and CDR2 are LGHNT and FRNRAP. The CDR3 DNA sequence: TGTGCTAGTGGTTTGGTACTAGGAGGGGTAGCAATGAACACTGAAGCTTTCTTT. Translation: CASGLVLGGVAMNTEAFF.

The chain carries TRBV30 and TRBJ1-1; no reliable D call. The germline V gene encodes CDR1 GTSNPN and CDR2 SVGIG (reference sequence). This CDR3 has 12 residues. V gave up 3 bases and J gave up 0 bases, with 5 bases separating them. CDR3 amino acids: CAWRRVNTEAFF. The DNA for the CDR3 is TGTGCCTGGAGACGAGTGAACACTGAAGCTTTCTTT.

The chain couples TRBV20-1 to TRBJ2-7, with D maybe TRBD1 (5 bases). CDR1 DFQATT and CDR2 SNEGSKA come from the germline V gene (reference sequence). Trimming pared 7 bases from V and 3 bases from J, leaving 10 bases between. This CDR3 comprises 11 residues. CDR3 DNA sequence: TGCAGTGGAAGACAGCTCTACGAGCAGTACTTC. Translated, it gives CSGRQLYEQYF.

J is TRBJ1-1 and V is TRBV27, with 9 bases lining up with TRBD1. CDR1 is MNHEY and CDR2 is SMNVEV in the germline V gene (reference sequence). V shed 2 bases and J 1 base; nucleotides not matched to a gene: 5. The CDR3 has 16 residues. CDR3 sequence: CASSLKTGGWNTEAFF. For the CDR3, the DNA is TGTGCCAGCAGTTTAAAGACAGGGGGATGGAACACTGAAGCTTTCTTT.

This clone was detected only once. The chain joins TRBV28 to TRBJ2-7; D unresolved. Per the germline V gene, CDR1 is MDHEN and CDR2 is SYDVKM. The CDR3 loop spans 12 amino acids. V was shortened by 1 base and J by 4 bases, with 5 bases between the two germline ends. The CDR3 nucleotides read TGTGCCAGCAGTTTATTAATATACGAGCAGTACTTC. This codes for CASSLLIYEQYF. Drawing the rest from reference TRBV28 and TRBJ2-7, the complete variable domain is DVKVTQSSRYLVKRTGEKVFLECVQDMDHENMFWYRQDPGLGLRLIYFSYDVKMKEKGDIPEGYSVSREKKERFSLILESASTNQTSMYLCASSLLIYEQYFGPGTRLTVT.

The rearrangement joins TRBV5-1 to TRBJ2-7; 7 bases agree with TRBD2. Trimming at V came to 3 bases and at J to 3 bases, leaving 15 bases not matched to a gene. The CDR3 is 17 amino acids. CDR1 and CDR2 from the germline V gene are SGHRS and YFSETQ. The chain's CDR3 is CASSSGPSGTFSYEQYF. Written as DNA, the CDR3 is TGCGCCAGCAGCTCCGGACCTAGCGGTACTTTTAGCTACGAGCAGTACTTC.

V and J are TRBV7-3 and TRBJ1-3, with D unresolved. Germline CDR1 is SGHTA and CDR2 is FQGTGA. This CDR3 comprises 15 residues. V was trimmed by 5 bases and J by 1 base, leaving 12 bases between them. The CDR3 DNA is TGTGCCAGCAGCCCCGACCGGAGGTCTGGAAACACCATATATTTT. Translated, it gives CASSPDRRSGNTIYF.

The V gene is TRBV18, the J gene TRBJ2-7; D is perhaps TRBD1 (6 bases). Germline V gives CDR1 KGHSH, CDR2 LQKENI. CDR3 length: 14 residues. Trimming shortened V by 3 bases and J by 0 bases, and 9 bases separated the two germline ends. The CDR3 is CASSPQGISYEQYF. CDR3 sequence (DNA): TGTGCCAGCTCACCGCAGGGGATCTCCTACGAGCAGTACTTC. The variable domain in full, completed from reference TRBV18 and TRBJ2-7, reads NAGVMQNPRHLVRRRGQEARLRCSPMKGHSHVYWYRQLPEEGLKFMVYLQKENIIDESGMPKERFSAEFPKEGPSILRIQQVVRGDSAAYFCASSPQGISYEQYFGPGTRLTVT.

V is TRBV7-9 and J is TRBJ1-5; 9 positions match TRBD1. Trimming removed 6 bases from V and 4 bases from J; junction bases left unmatched: 7. CDR3 length: 15 residues. The germline V gene encodes CDR1 SEHNR and CDR2 FQNEAQ (reference sequence). In DNA form, the CDR3 reads TGTGCCAGCAGTCTACAGGGGGCGGGAAATCAGCCCCAGCATTTT. As protein: CASSLQGAGNQPQHF.

The chain combines TRBV5-1 with TRBJ2-3, with TRBD2 matching 12 bases. The germline V gene has CDR1 SGHRS and CDR2 YFSETQ. After removal of 1 base from V and 2 bases from J, the junction contained 11 bases not matched to a gene. This CDR3 spans 19 amino acids. The CDR3 here is CASSLIFPTSGGPTDTQYF. As DNA, the CDR3 is TGCGCCAGCAGCTTGATATTCCCGACTAGCGGGGGACCCACAGATACGCAGTATTTT.

The V and J genes are TRBV9 and TRBJ2-1; maybe TRBD2 (6 bases). Trimming pared 2 bases from V and 8 bases from J, leaving 17 bases between. The CDR3 totals 15 residues. CDR1 is SGDLS and CDR2 is YYNGEE in the germline V gene. This CDR3 is CASSVRWAGKDEQFF. As DNA, the CDR3 is TGTGCCAGCAGCGTTAGGTGGGCGGGGAAGGATGAGCAGTTCTTC.

This clone was counted once. The chain employs TRBV30 and TRBJ1-2; weak D call: TRBD1 (6 bases). Germline lookup yields CDR1 GTSNPN and CDR2 SVGIG (reference sequence). The germline V and J ends were trimmed by 0 bases and 5 bases, with 16 bases remaining between them. The CDR3 runs to 15 residues. CDR3 in DNA: TGTGCCTGGAGTGTACCAGGGGCGGGGGGGTATGGCTACACCTTC. This translates into CAWSVPGAGGYGYTF.

This chain links TRBV27 with TRBJ2-3; the match to TRBD2 covers 7 bases. Germline CDR1 MNHEY, CDR2 SMNVEV (reference sequence). CDR3 length equals 17 residues. Germline trimming cut 4 bases from V and 6 bases from J; bases unmatched to any gene: 16. The CDR3: CASSSAGPAGLLDTQYF. Here the CDR3 DNA reads TGTGCCAGCAGTTCGGCGGGTCCAGCGGGGTTGCTGGATACGCAGTATTTT.